This TCR beta chain derives from a study of radiotherapy plus CTLA-4 blockade in lung cancer (dated by TCRdb to 2016 to 2019). About the full investigation: Among enrolled patients, 15% to 20% had an objective response and 25% to 40% reached disease control. Overall results and qualifications from the work: TCR clones derived from tumors expanded in peripheral blood after treatment with radiotherapy and ipilimumab. The strongest predictors of response, as reported, were early dynamic changes in blood T cell clones along with a rise in serum interferon-beta after radiation.

In this study, focal radiation therapy paired with CTLA-4 blockade (ipilimumab) was tested in patients who had chemo-refractory metastatic non-small-cell lung cancer. Of note for this clone: Its specific antigen is unknown. Base qualities are not recorded, but no much larger clone differs from it by a single base.

Looking up the germline V gene (reference sequence) yields CDR1 LNHDA and CDR2 SQIVND. After removal of 5 bases from V and 4 bases from J, the junction retains 11 bases not matched to a gene. From the cysteine up to the phenylalanine, the CDR3 has a length of 18 residues. The sequence is cut down to CDR3 DNA, 54 bases in frame from base 1. The library was produced with the immunoSEQ multiplex PCR assay. TCRdb took over this immuneACCESS table, retaining in-frame rearrangements with V and J assigned. Such tables are incomplete; in checked studies, under half of the missing clones stem from an unresolved V gene, and the remainder is unexplained. This sample has 110,000 or so clones in its table, and 78% of those were observed once. The leading ten clones occupy about 5% of the sample.

The source of this sequence is a human donor with non-small cell lung cancer who had a partial response to radiotherapy plus ipilimumab. This material consisted of peripheral blood, taken from a patient treated with radiotherapy plus ipilimumab. The V gene is TRBV19 and the J gene is TRBJ2-2; 12 bases in the middle match TRBD1. The DNA sequence is as follows: TGTGCCAGTAGTTCTCATCGGGACAGGGGGCTGGGCACCGGGGAGCTGTTTTTT. Its protein is CASSSHRDRGLGTGELFF.